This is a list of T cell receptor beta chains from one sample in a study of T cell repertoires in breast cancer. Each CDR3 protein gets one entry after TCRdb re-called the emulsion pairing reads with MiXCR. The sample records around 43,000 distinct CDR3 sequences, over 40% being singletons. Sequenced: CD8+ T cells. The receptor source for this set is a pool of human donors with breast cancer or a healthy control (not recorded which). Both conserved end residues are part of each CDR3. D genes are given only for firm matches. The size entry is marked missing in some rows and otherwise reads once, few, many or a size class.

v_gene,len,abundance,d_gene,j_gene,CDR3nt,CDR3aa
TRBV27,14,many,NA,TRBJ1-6,TGTGCCAGCAGTTCGGGGCAGGCAAATTCACCCCTCCACTTT,CASSSGQANSPLHF
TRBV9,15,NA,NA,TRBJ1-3,TGTGCCAGCAGCCCACAGCCTAGCACTGGAAACACCATATATTTT,CASSPQPSTGNTIYF
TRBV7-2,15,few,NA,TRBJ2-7,TGTGCCAGCAGCTTAGATGGTAGGGGAGATTACAAACAGTACTTC,CASSLDGRGDYKQYF
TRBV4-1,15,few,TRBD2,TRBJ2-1,TGCGCCAGCAGCCAAGGTGGACTAGCGGGGGCTGAACAGTTCTTC,CASSQGGLAGAEQFF
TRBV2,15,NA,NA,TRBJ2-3,TGTGCCAGCAGTGAAAGGGCGGGGGCCACAGATACGCAGTATTTT,CASSERAGATDTQYF
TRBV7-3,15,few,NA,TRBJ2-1,TGTGCCAGCAGCTCGTCAGTGGTTTCCTACAATGAGCAGTTCTTC,CASSSSVVSYNEQFF
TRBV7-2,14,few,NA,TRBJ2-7,TGTGCCAGCAGCCCCCGACTAGACTACTACGAGCAGTACTTC,CASSPRLDYYEQYF
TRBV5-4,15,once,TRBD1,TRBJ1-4,TGTGCCAGCAGCGTCCGGGACAGGGACAATGAAAAACTGTTTTTT,CASSVRDRDNEKLFF
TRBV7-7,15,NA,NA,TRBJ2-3,TGTGCTAGCGGCTTAGCCAGCGGGCCCACAGATACGCAGTATTTT,CASGLASGPTDTQYF
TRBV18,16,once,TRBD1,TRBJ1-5,TGTGCCAGCTCACCGCAGGGACAGGCGATCAATCAGCCCCAGCATTTT,CASSPQGQAINQPQHF
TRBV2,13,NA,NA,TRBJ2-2,TGTGCCAGCAGGACAGGAGCATCCGGGGAGCTGTTTTTT,CASRTGASGELFF
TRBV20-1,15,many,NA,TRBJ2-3,TGCAGTGCCCAAAAGGGAGGTAGCCTCACAGATACGCAGTATTTT,CSAQKGGSLTDTQYF
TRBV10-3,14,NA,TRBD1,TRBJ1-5,TGTGCCATCAGTGAGGGACAGGGTAATCAGCCCCAGCATTTT,CAISEGQGNQPQHF
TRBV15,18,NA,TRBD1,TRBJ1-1,TGTGCCACCAGTCTACCCCCTGCCGGGACAGGCTATGTGGGTGAAGCTTTCTTT,CATSLPPAGTGYVGEAFF
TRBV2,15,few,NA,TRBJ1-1,TGTGCCAGCAGTTTTACCGGGGGATTGGGCACTGAAGCTTTCTTT,CASSFTGGLGTEAFF
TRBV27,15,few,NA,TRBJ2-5,TGTGCCAGCAGTTTAACCGCGGGATCTTTGGAGACCCAGTACTTC,CASSLTAGSLETQYF
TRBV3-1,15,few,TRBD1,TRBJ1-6,TGTGCCAGCAGCCGAGAGGACAGGGGTACGTCACCCCTCCACTTT,CASSREDRGTSPLHF
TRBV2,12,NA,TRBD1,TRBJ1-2,TGTGCCGGCGGACAGGGCACGAGGGGCTACACCTTC,CAGGQGTRGYTF